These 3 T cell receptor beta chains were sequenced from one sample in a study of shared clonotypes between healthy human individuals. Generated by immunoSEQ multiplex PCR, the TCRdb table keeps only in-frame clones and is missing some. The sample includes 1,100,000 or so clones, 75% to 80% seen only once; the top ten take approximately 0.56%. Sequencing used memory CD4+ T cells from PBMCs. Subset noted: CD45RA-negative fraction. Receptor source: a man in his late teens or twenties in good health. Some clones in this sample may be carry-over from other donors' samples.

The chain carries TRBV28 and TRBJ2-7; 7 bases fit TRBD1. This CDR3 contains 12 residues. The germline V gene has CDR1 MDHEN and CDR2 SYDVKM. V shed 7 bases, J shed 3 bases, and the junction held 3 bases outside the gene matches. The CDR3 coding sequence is TGTGCCAGCACCGGGACAGTCTACGAGCAGTACTTC. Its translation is CASTGTVYEQYF.

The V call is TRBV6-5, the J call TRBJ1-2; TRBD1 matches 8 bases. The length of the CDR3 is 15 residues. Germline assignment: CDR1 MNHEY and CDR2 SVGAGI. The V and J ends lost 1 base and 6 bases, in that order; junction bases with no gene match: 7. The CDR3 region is CASSYFRTGPDGYTF. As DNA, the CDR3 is TGTGCCAGCAGTTACTTTCGGACAGGGCCGGATGGCTACACCTTC.

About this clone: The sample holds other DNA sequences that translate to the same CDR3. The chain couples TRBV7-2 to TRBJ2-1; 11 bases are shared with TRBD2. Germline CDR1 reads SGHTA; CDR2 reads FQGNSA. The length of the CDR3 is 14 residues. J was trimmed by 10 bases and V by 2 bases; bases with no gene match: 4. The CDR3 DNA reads TGTGCCAGCAGCTTACCACTAGCGGGAGTAGAGCAGTTCTTC. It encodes CASSLPLAGVEQFF.